Each of the 24 T cell receptor beta chains below was sequenced from the same sample in a study of cytomegalovirus exposure and HLA in healthy donors. PCR employed 60 Vbeta and 13 Jbeta primers. Assay used: immunoSEQ multiplex PCR; TCRdb lists only in-frame clones, some missing. The sample has approximately 70,000 clones, around 80% seen once. Material for sequencing was PBMCs. Source of these receptors: a man aged 35 to 55 in good health and CMV-seronegative.

The V call is TRBV5-1, the J call TRBJ2-3; the match to TRBD2 covers 14 bases. CDR1 is SGHRS, CDR2 YFSETQ, per germline. The ends lost 4 bases at V and 4 bases at J; junction bases unmatched: 2. This CDR3 has 15 residues. In nucleotides, the CDR3 is TGCGCCAGCAGCCAGACTAGCGGGAGGGCAGATACGCAGTATTTT. Translating gives CASSQTSGRADTQYF.

This chain links TRBV2 with TRBJ1-5; 9 bases line up with TRBD1. With V trimmed by 3 bases and J by 3 bases, 6 bases remained unmatched. This CDR3 region has 16 residues. CDR1 is SNHLY and CDR2 is FYNNEI in the germline V gene. The CDR3 bases are TGTGCCAGCAGTGAGGTGACAGGGGGTTTCAATCAGCCCCAGCATTTT. Its protein is CASSEVTGGFNQPQHF.

This chain connects TRBV5-1 to TRBJ1-1; TRBD1 agrees at 7 bases. V gave up 4 bases and J gave up 1 base; unmatched junction bases: 4. CDR1 and CDR2 (germline): SGHRS, YFSETQ. CDR3 length: 14 residues. The CDR3 region has the DNA TGCGCCAGCAGCCCTCAGGGGGGGAACACTGAAGCTTTCTTT. Its protein product is CASSPQGGNTEAFF.

This chain links TRBV12-5 with TRBJ1-1, with D possibly matching TRBD1 (5 bases). This CDR3 spans 14 amino acids. CDR1 and CDR2 (germline): LGHNT, FRNRAP. V lost 7 bases, J lost 1 base, and 13 bases lay in between. CDR3 sequence: CASALQASNTEAFF. The DNA of the CDR3 is TGTGCTAGTGCCCTACAGGCGTCGAACACTGAAGCTTTCTTT.

V is TRBV16 and J is TRBJ2-1; TRBD1 is a possible D gene (6 bases). Trimming cost V 2 bases and J 7 bases, with 12 bases left between them. The CDR3 is 14 amino acids. Germline V lookup: CDR1 KGHSY, CDR2 FQNENV. The CDR3 DNA is TGTGCCAGCAGCCAAAACTCACAGGGAAATGAGCAGTTCTTC. Its translation: CASSQNSQGNEQFF.

This clone occurred once. The rearrangement uses TRBV7-3 and TRBJ1-2, with TRBD1 identical over 7 bases. Trimming at V came to 4 bases and at J to 13 bases, leaving 12 bases not matched to a gene. This CDR3 is 13 amino acids long. Germline values: CDR1 SGHTA, CDR2 FQGTGA. The CDR3 sequence: CASSSTYGQGVTF. CDR3 sequence (DNA): TGTGCCAGCAGCTCGACCTATGGGCAGGGGGTCACCTTC.

Points on this clone: Other DNA sequences in the sample encode the same CDR3. The V call is TRBV6-6, the J call TRBJ2-5, with TRBD1 matching over 10 bases. This CDR3 spans 14 amino acids. Per germline, CDR1 MNHNY and CDR2 SVGAGI (reference sequence). V trimming: 3 bases; J trimming: 5 bases; junction bases outside the gene matches: 3. Written as DNA, the CDR3 is TGTGCCAGCAGTTATCCGGGACAGGGGGAGACCCAGTACTTC. Amino acids: CASSYPGQGETQYF.

A remark on this clone: At one end, the junction sequence differs from germline, possibly due to a read error. This rearrangement joins TRBV7-9 to TRBJ2-5; 9 positions match TRBD1. The CDR3 sequence is 16 residues long. The germline CDR1 and CDR2 sequences are SEHNR and FQNEAQ (reference sequence). CDR3 DNA sequence: TGTTCCAGCAGCTTAAGAGGGACAGGGCTCCAAGAGACCCAGTACTTC. Protein product: CSSSLRGTGLQETQYF.

The rearrangement joins TRBV18 to TRBJ1-1, with D hard to call. The V gene's germline CDR1 is KGHSH and CDR2 LQKENI. V shed 4 bases and J shed 0 bases, with 12 bases lying between them. This CDR3 comprises 15 residues. In nucleotides, the CDR3 is TGTGCCAGCTCACGGATGACAAGCCTGAACACTGAAGCTTTCTTT. Translating it yields CASSRMTSLNTEAFF.

This sequence joins TRBV29-1 and TRBJ1-2; 7 bases are a match to TRBD1. The germline CDR1 and CDR2 sequences are SQVTM and ANQGSEA. The CDR3 has 14 amino acids. The CDR3 DNA is TGCAGTTCGGGACAGCCTGCCTCTCTCTATGGCTACACCTTC. Protein: CSSGQPASLYGYTF.

About this clone: A far larger clone is only one base removed, so a read error is likely. The CDR3 DNA follows: TGTGCCAGCCACAACAGGGTAGAAAAACTGTTTTTT. As protein: CASHNRVEKLFF. This chain connects TRBV5-4 to TRBJ1-4, with a tentative D call TRBD1 (6 bases). The CDR3 covers 12 residues. V lost 7 bases to trimming and J lost 8 bases, with 12 bases between them. Per the germline V gene, CDR1 is SGHNT and CDR2 is YYREEE (reference sequence).

CDR3 coding DNA: TGTGCCAGCAGCCGACTAGCGGGGCCCACCGGGGAGCTGTTTTTT. Its translation: CASSRLAGPTGELFF. The chain employs TRBV14 and TRBJ2-2; 11 nucleotides line up with TRBD2. V shed 4 bases and J 4 bases; nucleotides not matched to a gene: 2. Germline CDR1 is SGHDN and CDR2 is FVKESK. This CDR3 comprises 15 residues. The whole variable domain, remainder taken from reference TRBV14 and TRBJ2-2, is EAGVTQFPSHSVIEKGQTVTLRCDPISGHDNLYWYRRVMGKEIKFLLHFVKESKQDESGMPNNRFLAERTGGTYSTLKVQPAELEDSGVYFCASSRLAGPTGELFFGEGSRLTVL.

This chain connects TRBV9 to TRBJ2-2, with D maybe TRBD1 (6 bases). Germline V gene sequence: CDR1 SGDLS, CDR2 YYNGEE. Between the trimmed V and J ends, which lost 4 bases and 8 bases, there was a span of 12 bases. This CDR3 region has 13 residues. The CDR3, as DNA: TGTGCCAGCAGCCCTAGGGGGTGGGGGGAGCTGTTTTTT. It is translated as CASSPRGWGELFF.

This rearrangement joins TRBV7-2 to TRBJ2-5, with D possibly TRBD2 on 5 matching bases. V was clipped by 2 bases and J by 7 bases, with 11 bases between them. CDR1 and CDR2 from the germline V gene are SGHTA and FQGNSA. The CDR3 contains 13 residues. The CDR3 loop reads CASSLSPEGTQYF. CDR3 in DNA: TGTGCCAGCAGCTTAAGCCCAGAGGGGACCCAGTACTTC.

This rearrangement joins TRBV11-2 to TRBJ2-7; TRBD2 is a possible D gene (7 bases). The length of the CDR3 is 13 residues. With 6 bases removed from V and 6 bases from J, the gap between germline ends came to 15 bases. Germline CDR1 and CDR2: SGHAT and FQNNGV. CDR3 protein: CASRNLGGAEQYF. The CDR3 DNA reads as TGTGCCAGCAGAAATCTAGGGGGGGCCGAGCAGTACTTC.

This chain connects TRBV5-1 to TRBJ2-1; TRBD2 is a possible D gene (6 bases). In germline, CDR1 is SGHRS, CDR2 YFSETQ. Trimming took off 4 bases at V and 6 bases at J, with 8 bases between the two ends. CDR3 length: 12 residues. CDR3 DNA: TGCGCCAGCAGCGGGACTTTCAATGAGCAGTTCTTC. Its protein product is CASSGTFNEQFF.

The genes are TRBV25-1 and TRBJ1-2; D perhaps matches TRBD1 (5 bases). Germline CDR1 and CDR2: MGHDK and SYGVNS. Trimming pared 0 bases from V and 6 bases from J, leaving 11 bases between. CDR3 length: 14 amino acids. The CDR3 DNA is TGTGCCAGCAGTGAATATTGGGGCAGGAATGGCTACACCTTC. Protein product: CASSEYWGRNGYTF.

The V call is TRBV7-9, the J call TRBJ1-3; D is unclear. Per the germline V gene, CDR1 is SEHNR and CDR2 is FQNEAQ (reference sequence). CDR3 size: 16 residues. Deletions cut 3 bases from V and 0 bases from J, with 12 bases between. The CDR3 sequence: CASSFSVSSSGNTIYF. The CDR3 coding sequence is TGTGCCAGCAGCTTTTCGGTCTCTAGCTCTGGAAACACCATATATTTT.

V is TRBV5-1 and J is TRBJ2-7, with TRBD1 matching 11 bases. CDR1 and CDR2 from the germline V gene are SGHRS and YFSETQ. The CDR3 extends over 15 amino acids. V lost 7 bases to trimming and J lost 5 bases; unmatched junction nucleotides: 11. CDR3 DNA sequence: TGCGCCAGCCGATTATTTGGACAGGGGGCACACGAGCAGTACTTC. Protein product: CASRLFGQGAHEQYF.

The chain links TRBV5-1 to TRBJ2-5; 7 bases agree with TRBD2. Germline V gene data show CDR1 as SGHRS and CDR2 as YFSETQ. Losses at the gene ends were 3 bases for V and 5 bases for J; bases not matched to a gene: 4. The CDR3 spans 13 residues. CDR3 coding DNA: TGCGCCAGCAGCTCGACTAGCAGGGAGACCCAGTACTTC. Encoded protein: CASSSTSRETQYF.

This clone was found a few times. The chain couples TRBV6-1 to TRBJ2-7; no clear D. This CDR3 has 12 residues. The V gene lost 3 bases and the J gene lost 1 base, with 4 bases spanning the gap. The germline gives CDR1 MNHNS, CDR2 SASEGT. The CDR3 protein is CASSEASYEQYF. For the CDR3, the DNA is TGTGCCAGCAGTGAGGCTTCCTACGAGCAGTACTTC.

The chain combines TRBV28 with TRBJ2-2; TRBD1 might be the D (5 bases). The germline CDR1 and CDR2 sequences are MDHEN and SYDVKM. V shed 8 bases and J shed 6 bases, with 16 bases lying between them. The CDR3 extends over 14 amino acids. As DNA, the CDR3 is TGTGCCAGCGGTCCTCAGGGTGTGGCCGGGGAGCTGTTTTTT. As protein: CASGPQGVAGELFF. Combining the CDR3 with reference TRBV28 and TRBJ2-2 gives the whole variable domain DVKVTQSSRYLVKRTGEKVFLECVQDMDHENMFWYRQDPGLGLRLIYFSYDVKMKEKGDIPEGYSVSREKKERFSLILESASTNQTSMYLCASGPQGVAGELFFGEGSRLTVL.

The rearrangement uses TRBV9 and TRBJ1-6; D possibly corresponds to TRBD1 (6 bases). The CDR3 is 16 amino acids. The germline V gene encodes CDR1 SGDLS and CDR2 YYNGEE. V lost 3 bases and J lost 8, with 18 bases in between. DNA for the CDR3: TGTGCCAGCAGCGGACAACAGGGTTCATCAGATTCACCCCTCCACTTT. Amino acid sequence: CASSGQQGSSDSPLHF.

The chain is built from TRBV5-5 and TRBJ1-5, with 7 bases fitting TRBD1. The CDR3 is 14 amino acids. V was pared by 2 bases and J by 4 bases, with 3 bases of the junction left unmatched. The germline V gene encodes CDR1 SGHKS and CDR2 YYEKEE (reference sequence). The CDR3 DNA sequence: TGTGCCAGCAGCTTTCAGGGGGTAAATCAGCCCCAGCATTTT. Amino acids: CASSFQGVNQPQHF.